Included here is one T cell receptor beta chain sequence, with context. The data were obtained in a study of CD8 T cells in Susac syndrome. RNA in amounts of about 0.5 to 1 ug was reverse transcribed with random hexamers. TCRdb fed the immunoSEQ multiplex PCR reads into MiXCR, producing one record per CDR3 protein. The sample includes 150,000 to 180,000 distinct CDR3 sequences, approximately 94% of them seen just once. This TCR was sampled from a human donor with multiple sclerosis. What was sequenced was CD8+ T cells from PBMCs.

CDR3 coding DNA: TGTGCCAGCAGCCCAGCCGCTGGGAGGTCCTACGAGCAGTACTTC. Its translation: CASSPAAGRSYEQYF. The genes are TRBV7-8 and TRBJ2-7; D perhaps matches TRBD2 (6 bases). CDR1 is SGHVS and CDR2 is FQNEAQ in the germline V gene. Trimming left V 5 bases short and J 1 base short, with 15 bases between. The CDR3 has 15 amino acids. Drawing the rest from reference TRBV7-8 and TRBJ2-7, the complete variable domain is GAGVSQSPRYKVAKRGQDVALRCDPISGHVSLFWYQQALGQGPEFLTYFQNEAQLDKSGLPSDRFFAERPEGSVSTLKIQRTQQEDSAVYLCASSPAAGRSYEQYFGPGTRLTVT.